The clone carrying this T cell receptor beta chain was observed a handful of times. TCRdb processed the 5' RACE reads anew with MiXCR; each CDR3 protein has one entry. The sample includes fewer than 500,000 distinct CDR3 sequences, approximately 18% of them seen just once. This entry comes from a study of T cells after yellow fever vaccination. CDR1 GTSNPN and CDR2 SVGIG come from the germline V gene (reference sequence). With V trimmed by 3 bases and J by 7 bases, 12 bases remained unmatched. The CDR3 sequence is 15 residues long. This sequence joins TRBV30 and TRBJ1-1; 9 bases map to TRBD1. The specimen was PBMCs, collected before the yellow fever booster vaccination. The receptor's source is a man aged 18 to 30 who received the YFV17D yellow fever vaccine. The CDR3 coding sequence is TGTGCCTGGAGCACCCCTCTCACAGGGGGCCGTGAAGCTTTCTTT. This codes for CAWSTPLTGGREAFF.